This T cell receptor (beta chain) was captured in a study of cytomegalovirus exposure and HLA in healthy donors. CDR3 length: 11 residues. Looked up from germline, CDR1 is DFQATT and CDR2 is SNEGSKA (reference sequence). The V gene lost 5 bases and the J gene lost 6 bases, with 11 bases spanning the gap. General study results and limits: 164 TCR beta chains were listed as cytomegalovirus-associated.

As for this clone: Antigen unknown.

Only in-frame clones appear in the TCRdb table, and some are missing; sequencing was by immunoSEQ multiplex PCR. The sample holds under 200,000 clones, 90% to 97% seen once. The sequence came from a woman under 30 in good health and CMV-seronegative. The genes are TRBV20-1 and TRBJ2-7; D gene ambiguous. Sequenced sample: PBMCs. The CDR3 DNA reads as TGCAGTGCTCTACTCCTAGGCGAGCAGTACTTC. It translates to CSALLLGEQYF.